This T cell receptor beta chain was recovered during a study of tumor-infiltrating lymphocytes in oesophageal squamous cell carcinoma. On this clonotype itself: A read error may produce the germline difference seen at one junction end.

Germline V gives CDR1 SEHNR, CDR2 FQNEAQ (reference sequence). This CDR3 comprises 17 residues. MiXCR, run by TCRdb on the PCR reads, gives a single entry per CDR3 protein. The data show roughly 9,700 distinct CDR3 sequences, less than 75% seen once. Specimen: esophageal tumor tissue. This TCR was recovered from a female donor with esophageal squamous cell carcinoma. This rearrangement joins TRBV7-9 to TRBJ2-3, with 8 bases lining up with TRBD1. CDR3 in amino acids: CASSAGRDRRYHSPLHF. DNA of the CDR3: TGTGCCAGCAGCGCTGGTCGGGACAGGAGATATCATTCACCCCTCCACTTC.